Listed below are T cell receptor beta chains from one sample, sequenced in a study of OX40 agonist ivuxolimab in advanced cancers. Here immunoSEQ multiplex PCR was the method, and the copy in TCRdb shows in-frame clones only, minus some. In the table there are thousands of clones, approximately 72% of which are singletons. This sample comprised CD4+ or CD8+ T cells sorted from blood, obtained in a trial of the OX40 agonist ivuxolimab. These receptors were obtained from an adult with an advanced solid tumor such as melanoma, head and neck, liver or kidney cancer. Each CDR3 is given with its conserved first and last residue. D genes are given only for firm matches. Size is stated for part of the rows, as once, few or many counts, or as a class when the clone is expanded.

D	size	V	J	CDR3	DNA
.	few	TRBV4-3	TRBJ2-6	CASSQGPSSGANVLTF	TGCGCCAGCAGCCAAGGACCGAGCTCTGGGGCCAACGTCCTGACTTTC
.	.	TRBV6-6	TRBJ2-5	CASRTVEETQYF	TGTGCCAGCCGGACAGTAGAAGAGACCCAGTACTTC
TRBD1	.	TRBV10-3	TRBJ2-1	CAISLRDRVGSGEQFF	TGTGCCATCAGCCTCCGGGACAGGGTAGGTAGCGGTGAGCAGTTCTTC
TRBD2	.	TRBV7-2	TRBJ2-3	CASSLGLAGASTDTQYF	TGTGCCAGCAGCTTGGGACTAGCGGGAGCAAGCACAGATACGCAGTATTTT
.	.	TRBV5-4	TRBJ2-7	CASSLGTYEQYF	TGTGCCAGCAGCTTGGGCACCTACGAGCAGTACTTC
.	.	TRBV7-9	TRBJ2-7	CASSSGEQYF	TGTGCCAGCAGTAGTGGAGAGCAGTACTTC
.	.	TRBV2	TRBJ2-7	CASSLTIYEQYF	TGTGCCAGCAGCCTTACAATATATGAGCAGTACTTC
TRBD2	.	TRBV11-2	TRBJ2-1	CASSLDTSGTHNEQFF	TGTGCCAGCAGCTTAGACACTAGCGGGACCCACAATGAGCAGTTCTTC
.	.	TRBV5-6	TRBJ1-2	CASSLAWGGYTF	TGTGCCAGCAGCTTGGCATGGGGGGGCTACACCTTC
.	few	TRBV9	TRBJ1-1	CASSVDGENTEAFF	TGTGCCAGCAGCGTAGATGGTGAAAACACTGAAGCTTTCTTT
.	.	TRBV10-1	TRBJ2-3	CASSATDTQYF	TGCGCCAGCAGTGCCACAGATACGCAGTATTTT
TRBD1	medium-sized	TRBV28	TRBJ1-5	CASQYRGNQPQHF	TGTGCCAGCCAATACAGGGGAAATCAGCCCCAGCATTTT
.	few	TRBV19	TRBJ2-7	CASSISDFYEQYF	TGTGCCAGTAGCATTTCGGATTTCTACGAGCAGTACTTC
TRBD1	.	TRBV6-5	TRBJ2-1	CASSYSPRGRVSEQFF	TGTGCCAGCAGTTACTCCCCCAGGGGGCGAGTTAGTGAGCAGTTCTTC
TRBD2	.	TRBV27	TRBJ2-1	CASSFRRTSPYNEQFF	TGTGCCAGCAGTTTCCGACGGACTAGCCCCTACAATGAGCAGTTCTTC
TRBD1	.	TRBV2	TRBJ2-1	CASSGTGRSYNEQFF	TGTGCCAGCAGCGGGACAGGCCGATCCTACAATGAGCAGTTCTTC
.	.	TRBV7-9	TRBJ1-2	CASSTGLWKSYTF	TGTGCCAGCAGCACTGGGCTGTGGAAGAGCTACACCTTC
.	medium-sized	TRBV27	TRBJ2-7	CASSFGGGHSYEQYF	TGTGCCAGCAGTTTTGGGGGTGGTCACTCCTACGAGCAGTACTTC
.	.	TRBV5-1	TRBJ1-5	CASSLGGTSNQPQHF	TGCGCCAGCAGCTTGGGGGGGACTAGCAATCAGCCCCAGCATTTT
.	.	TRBV30	TRBJ2-6	CAGSGANVLTF	TGTGCCGGGTCTGGGGCCAACGTCCTGACTTTC
TRBD1	few	TRBV11-1	TRBJ2-1	CASVGGTGSEQFF	TGTGCCAGCGTAGGCGGGACAGGCAGTGAGCAGTTCTTC
.	.	TRBV7-9	TRBJ2-7	CASSYSVGTSYEQYF	TGTGCCAGCAGTTATAGCGTGGGGACCTCCTACGAGCAGTACTTC
TRBD1	.	TRBV7-8	TRBJ2-7	CASSLGTGGLLSYEQYF	TGTGCCAGCAGCCTCGGGACAGGGGGCCTTCTCTCCTACGAGCAGTACTTC